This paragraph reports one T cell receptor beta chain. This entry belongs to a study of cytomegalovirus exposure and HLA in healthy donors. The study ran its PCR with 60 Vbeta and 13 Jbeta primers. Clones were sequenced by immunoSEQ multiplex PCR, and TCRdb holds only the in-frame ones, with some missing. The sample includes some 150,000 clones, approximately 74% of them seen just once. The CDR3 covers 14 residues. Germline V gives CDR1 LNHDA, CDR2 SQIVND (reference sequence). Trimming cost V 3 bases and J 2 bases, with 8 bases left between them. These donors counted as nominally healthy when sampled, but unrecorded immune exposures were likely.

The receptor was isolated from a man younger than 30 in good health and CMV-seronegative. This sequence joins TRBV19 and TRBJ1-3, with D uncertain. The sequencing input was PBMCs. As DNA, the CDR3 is TGTGCCAGTAGTATTCCGGGTGCTGGAAACACCATATATTTT. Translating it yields CASSIPGAGNTIYF.